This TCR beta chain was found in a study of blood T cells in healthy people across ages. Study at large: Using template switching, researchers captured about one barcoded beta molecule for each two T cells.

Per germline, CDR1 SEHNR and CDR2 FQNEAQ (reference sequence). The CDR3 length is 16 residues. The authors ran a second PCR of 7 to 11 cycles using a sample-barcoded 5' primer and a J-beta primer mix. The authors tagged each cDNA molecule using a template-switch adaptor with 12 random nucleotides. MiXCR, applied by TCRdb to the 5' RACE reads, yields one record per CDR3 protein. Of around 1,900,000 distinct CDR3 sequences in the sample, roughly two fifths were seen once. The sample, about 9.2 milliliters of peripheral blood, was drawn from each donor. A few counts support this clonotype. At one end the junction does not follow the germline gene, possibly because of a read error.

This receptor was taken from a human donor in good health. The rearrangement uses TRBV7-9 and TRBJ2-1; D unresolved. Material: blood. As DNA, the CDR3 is TGTGCCAGCAGCTTAAGGGTCACCAGCTCCCACAATGAGCAGTTCTTC. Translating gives CASSLRVTSSHNEQFF.